The 24 T cell receptor beta chains below all came from one sample that was sequenced in a study of radiotherapy plus CTLA-4 blockade in lung cancer. Sequencing was performed with immunoSEQ multiplex PCR; in TCRdb, only in-frame clones are kept and a portion is missing. This sample carries some 96,000 clones, approximately 86% of them seen once, and the ten largest clones take nearly 5%. Sequenced material: peripheral blood, taken from a patient treated with radiotherapy plus ipilimumab. The receptors were sampled from a human donor with non-small cell lung cancer that progressed on radiotherapy plus ipilimumab.

This chain connects TRBV18 to TRBJ2-2; D call uncertain. Germline V gene data show CDR1 as KGHSH and CDR2 as LQKENI. The germline V and J ends were trimmed by 4 bases and 6 bases, with 18 bases remaining between them. The CDR3 is 16 residues long. CDR3 bases: TGTGCCAGCTCACGACTCGGTCTAGTTTCAGCCGGGGAGCTGTTTTTT. Protein: CASSRLGLVSAGELFF. The complete variable domain, with remaining parts taken from reference TRBV18 and TRBJ2-2, reads NAGVMQNPRHLVRRRGQEARLRCSPMKGHSHVYWYRQLPEEGLKFMVYLQKENIIDESGMPKERFSAEFPKEGPSILRIQQVVRGDSAAYFCASSRLGLVSAGELFFGEGSRLTVL.

The chain has TRBV2 and TRBJ2-1; weak D call: TRBD1 (5 bases). CDR3 length equals 14 residues. Germline CDR1 is SNHLY and CDR2 is FYNNEI. V dropped 10 bases and J dropped 8 bases, with 21 bases sitting between them. The CDR3 DNA sequence: TGTGCCATCATGCAGCAGGGTCGGTTGGATGAGCAGTTCTTC. The encoded protein is CAIMQQGRLDEQFF.

The CDR3 spells CASAKSLLGMETGELFF. DNA for the CDR3: TGCGCCAGCGCCAAATCCTTACTAGGGATGGAAACCGGGGAGCTGTTTTTT. The chain carries TRBV5-1 and TRBJ2-2; possibly TRBD2 for D (5 bases). The CDR3 has 17 residues. Between the trimmed V and J ends, which lost 7 bases and 5 bases, there was a span of 24 bases. CDR1 SGHRS and CDR2 YFSETQ come from the germline V gene.

The chain recombines TRBV11-2 with TRBJ2-1; TRBD1 agrees at 9 bases. Germline V gene data show CDR1 as SGHAT and CDR2 as FQNNGV. Germline trimming cut 0 bases from V and 3 bases from J; bases unmatched to any gene: 3. The CDR3 has 16 residues. The CDR3 is CASSLDWTGVYNEQFF. In nucleotides, the CDR3 is TGTGCCAGCAGCTTAGATTGGACAGGGGTCTACAATGAGCAGTTCTTC.

The chain recombines TRBV5-4 with TRBJ2-7; possibly TRBD2 for D (5 bases). CDR3 length: 15 residues. Between the trimmed V and J ends, which lost 4 bases and 3 bases, there was a span of 17 bases. Germline CDR1 and CDR2: SGHNT and YYREEE (reference sequence). CDR3 region: CASSRLLRALYEQYF. The CDR3, as DNA: TGTGCCAGCAGCAGACTCCTGAGGGCCCTCTACGAGCAGTACTTC.

V and J are TRBV5-1 and TRBJ2-7; TRBD2 matches at 9 bases. Per germline, CDR1 SGHRS and CDR2 YFSETQ. This CDR3 is built from 15 residues. With 2 bases clipped from V and 2 bases from J, the junction kept 5 bases outside the gene matches. CDR3 loop: CASSFNSGSPYEQYF. CDR3 in DNA: TGCGCCAGCAGCTTTAATAGCGGGAGCCCCTACGAGCAGTACTTC.

The chain couples TRBV5-1 to TRBJ2-2; possibly TRBD2 for D (6 bases). The length of the CDR3 is 15 residues. Germline V gene sequence: CDR1 SGHRS, CDR2 YFSETQ. V was pared by 0 bases and J by 6 bases, with 12 bases between. For the CDR3, the DNA is TGCGCCAGCAGCTTGGTTCTAGCGAGGGCCGGGGAGCTGTTTTTT. As protein: CASSLVLARAGELFF.

The chain recombines TRBV6-7 with TRBJ2-7; D gene unclear. TRBV6-7 is assigned to the ORF class and has an uncertain function. This CDR3 is built from 12 residues. V shed 5 bases and J shed 2 bases, with 7 bases lying between them. The CDR3: CASSNSPYEQYF. Written as DNA, the CDR3 is TGTGCCAGCAGTAATAGCCCCTACGAGCAGTACTTC.

The chain is built from TRBV7-3 and TRBJ2-3; TRBD1 agrees at 9 bases. The length of the CDR3 is 16 residues. Germline V gives CDR1 SGHTA, CDR2 FQGTGA. V shed 4 bases and J 2 bases; nucleotides not matched to a gene: 7. This CDR3 is CASSSPGQGHTDTQYF. CDR3 in DNA: TGTGCCAGCAGCTCCCCGGGACAGGGACACACAGATACGCAGTATTTT. Complete variable domain (other parts from reference TRBV7-3 and TRBJ2-3): GAGVSQTPSNKVTEKGKYVELRCDPISGHTALYWYRQSLGQGPEFLIYFQGTGAADDSGLPNDRFFAVRPEGSVSTLKIQRTERGDSAVYLCASSSPGQGHTDTQYFGPGTRLTVL.

This clone is a singleton in its sample. The chain carries TRBV2 and TRBJ1-5; TRBD1 matches at 7 bases. J was trimmed by 2 bases and V by 5 bases; bases with no gene match: 3. The CDR3 is made up of 14 amino acids. Germline loops: CDR1 SNHLY, CDR2 FYNNEI. The CDR3 region has the DNA TGTGCCAGCAGTTCTGACAGGGGCAATCAGCCCCAGCATTTT. Translating it yields CASSSDRGNQPQHF.

This clone was seen once. The DNA of the CDR3 is TGTGCCAGTTTTGAAGCTTTCTTT. Protein product: CASFEAFF. This chain joins TRBV19 and TRBJ1-1, with D unresolved. The CDR3 extends over 8 amino acids. Germline CDR1 is LNHDA and CDR2 is SQIVND (reference sequence). Trimming removed 8 bases at V and 7 bases at J, with 2 bases between.

DNA for the CDR3: TGTGCCAGCAGCCCGATTCGGGCAGCGAACACCGGGGAGCTGTTTTTT. It is translated as CASSPIRAANTGELFF. The V gene is TRBV28, the J gene TRBJ2-2; no reliable D call. The germline V gene has CDR1 MDHEN and CDR2 SYDVKM. The CDR3 contains 16 residues. V was clipped by 6 bases and J by 0 bases, with 14 bases between them.

The gene calls are TRBV11-2 and TRBJ2-7; possible D gene TRBD1, 5 bases. Per germline, CDR1 SGHAT and CDR2 FQNNGV. The CDR3 is made up of 14 amino acids. The V gene lost 1 base and the J gene lost 0 bases, with 7 bases spanning the gap. CDR3 nucleotides: TGTGCCAGCAGCTTAGGGGGCACCTCCTACGAGCAGTACTTC. Translation: CASSLGGTSYEQYF.

CDR3 sequence: CASSLYRGSFSNTEAFF. The CDR3 bases are TGTGCCAGTAGTCTCTACAGGGGGAGTTTCTCGAACACTGAAGCTTTCTTT. The J gene is TRBJ1-1, the V gene TRBV19; 8 bases map to TRBD1. The CDR3 consists of 17 residues. The ends lost 5 bases at V and 1 base at J; junction bases unmatched: 12. Germline values: CDR1 LNHDA, CDR2 SQIVND (reference sequence).

This sequence joins TRBV4-1 and TRBJ2-7; tentative D call: TRBD2 (6 bases). This CDR3 region has 14 residues. Per the germline V gene, CDR1 is MGHRA and CDR2 is YSYEKL. With 0 bases removed from V and 4 bases from J, the gap between germline ends came to 10 bases. The CDR3: CASSQDVAVYEQYF. Here the CDR3 DNA reads TGCGCCAGCAGCCAAGATGTAGCGGTATACGAGCAGTACTTC.

This rearrangement joins TRBV29-1 to TRBJ1-2, with no clear D. The CDR3 totals 11 residues. Looked up from germline, CDR1 is SQVTM and CDR2 is ANQGSEA. The V and J ends lost 6 bases and 5 bases respectively, with 10 bases between them. This CDR3 reads CSVLTLYGYTF. CDR3 in DNA: TGCAGCGTCCTCACGCTGTATGGCTACACCTTC.

V is TRBV2 and J is TRBJ1-1, with D perhaps matching TRBD1 (6 bases). Between the trimmed V and J ends, which lost 6 bases and 6 bases, there was a span of 20 bases. This CDR3 has 15 residues. Per germline, CDR1 SNHLY and CDR2 FYNNEI. The CDR3 sequence: CASRVTDGSGAEAFF. The CDR3 DNA follows: TGTGCCAGCAGAGTAACGGACGGCTCAGGGGCTGAAGCTTTCTTT.

This clone was picked up a small number of times. This chain joins TRBV14 and TRBJ2-7; TRBD2 agrees at 13 bases. The V gene end was trimmed by 5 bases and the J gene end by 0 bases; junction bases not matched to a gene: 4. Germline lookup yields CDR1 SGHDN and CDR2 FVKESK. The length of the CDR3 is 16 residues. The CDR3: CASSYGTSGNSYEQYF. The CDR3 DNA follows: TGTGCCAGCAGCTACGGGACTAGCGGGAACTCCTACGAGCAGTACTTC.

The count of this clone is one. The chain links TRBV4-1 to TRBJ2-7; D ambiguous. There are 15 residues in the CDR3. Trimming took off 0 bases at V and 3 bases at J, with 12 bases between the two ends. The germline CDR1 and CDR2 sequences are MGHRA and YSYEKL. DNA for the CDR3: TGCGCCAGCAGCCAAGATCCCCAGGTCCTCTACGAGCAGTACTTC. Translation gives CASSQDPQVLYEQYF.

CDR3 DNA: TGTGCCTGGTTTATAGCGGGAGGCGGTATGTACTTC. This encodes CAWFIAGGGMYF. The V call is TRBV30, the J call TRBJ2-7, with 10 bases that match TRBD2. J gave up 12 bases and V 5 bases, and 10 bases lay outside the gene matches. This CDR3 is built from 12 residues. Germline CDR1 is GTSNPN and CDR2 is SVGIG (reference sequence).

The chain couples TRBV2 to TRBJ2-1; no firm D call. The germline V and J ends were trimmed by 5 bases and 12 bases, with 14 bases remaining between them. The CDR3 sequence is 12 residues long. Per germline, CDR1 SNHLY and CDR2 FYNNEI. The CDR3 region has the DNA TGTGCCAGCAGTACCCGACTGGGTGGGCAGTTCTTC. This gives the protein CASSTRLGGQFF.

This chain connects TRBV6-5 to TRBJ1-1; a possible D gene is TRBD1 (5 bases). This CDR3 comprises 14 residues. V lost 6 bases to trimming and J lost 4 bases, with 15 bases between them. Looked up from germline, CDR1 is MNHEY and CDR2 is SVGAGI. The chain's CDR3 is CASRGDASSTEAFF. CDR3 bases: TGTGCCAGCAGGGGGGACGCTTCCAGCACTGAAGCTTTCTTT.

For this clone: Distinct nucleotide sequences in the sample also encode this CDR3. This chain joins TRBV4-2 and TRBJ1-1; D is unclear. This CDR3 comprises 14 residues. V lost 3 bases, J lost 1 base, and 9 bases lay in between. Germline V gene lookup returns CDR1 LGHNA and CDR2 YNFKEQ. CDR3 amino acids: CASSQEYWNTEAFF. The DNA of the CDR3 is TGTGCCAGCAGCCAGGAGTACTGGAACACTGAAGCTTTCTTT.

This chain joins TRBV19 and TRBJ1-5; D is perhaps TRBD1 (6 bases). V shed 5 bases and J shed 2 bases, with 13 bases lying between them. Germline CDR1 and CDR2: LNHDA and SQIVND (reference sequence). The CDR3 length is 15 residues. The CDR3: CASSSDPGGNQPQHF. The DNA for the CDR3 is TGTGCCAGTAGTTCAGACCCAGGGGGCAATCAGCCCCAGCATTTT.